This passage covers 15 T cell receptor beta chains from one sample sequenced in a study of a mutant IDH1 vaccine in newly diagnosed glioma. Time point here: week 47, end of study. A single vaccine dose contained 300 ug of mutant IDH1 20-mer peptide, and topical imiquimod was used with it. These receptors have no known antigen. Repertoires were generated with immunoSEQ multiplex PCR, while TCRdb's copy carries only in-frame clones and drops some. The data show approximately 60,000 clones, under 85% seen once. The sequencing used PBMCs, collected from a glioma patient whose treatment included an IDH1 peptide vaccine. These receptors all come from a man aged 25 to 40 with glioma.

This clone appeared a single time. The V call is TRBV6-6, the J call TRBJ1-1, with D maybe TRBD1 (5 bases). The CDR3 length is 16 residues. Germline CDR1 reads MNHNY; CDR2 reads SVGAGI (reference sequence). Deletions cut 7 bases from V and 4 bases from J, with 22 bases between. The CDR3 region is CASTLQEGSMATEAFF. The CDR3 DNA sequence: TGTGCCAGCACCTTACAGGAGGGGTCGATGGCCACTGAAGCTTTCTTT.

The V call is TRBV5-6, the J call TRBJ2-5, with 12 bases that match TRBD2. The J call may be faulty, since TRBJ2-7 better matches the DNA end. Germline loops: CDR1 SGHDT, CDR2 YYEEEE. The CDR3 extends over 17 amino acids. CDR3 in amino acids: CASRNFRLAGAPYEQYF. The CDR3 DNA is TGTGCCAGCAGAAACTTCCGACTAGCGGGGGCCCCCTACGAGCAGTACTTC.

Here the CDR3 reads CASSRGTRSSYEQYF. CDR3 DNA: TGTGCCAGCAGCCGCGGGACACGGAGCTCCTACGAGCAGTACTTC. The V and J genes are TRBV7-6 and TRBJ2-7, with D possibly being TRBD1 or TRBD2 (6 bases each). The CDR3 has 15 amino acids. The germline V and J ends were trimmed by 5 bases and 0 bases, with 14 bases remaining between them. Germline values: CDR1 SGHVS, CDR2 FNYEAQ.

As DNA, the CDR3 is TGTGCCAGTAGTATAGATTCACCCACTGAAGCTTTCTTT. Translating it yields CASSIDSPTEAFF. The chain joins TRBV19 to TRBJ1-1; D gene uncertain. The CDR3 loop spans 13 amino acids. Germline V gene sequence: CDR1 LNHDA, CDR2 SQIVND (reference sequence). Trimming took off 0 bases at V and 4 bases at J, with 6 bases between the two ends.

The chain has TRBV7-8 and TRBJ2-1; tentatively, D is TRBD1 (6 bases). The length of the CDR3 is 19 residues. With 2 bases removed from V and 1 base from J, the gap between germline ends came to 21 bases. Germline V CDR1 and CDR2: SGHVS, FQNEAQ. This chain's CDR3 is CASSLTTGISESSYNEQFF. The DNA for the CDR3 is TGTGCCAGCAGCTTAACTACAGGGATATCGGAAAGTTCCTACAATGAGCAGTTCTTC.

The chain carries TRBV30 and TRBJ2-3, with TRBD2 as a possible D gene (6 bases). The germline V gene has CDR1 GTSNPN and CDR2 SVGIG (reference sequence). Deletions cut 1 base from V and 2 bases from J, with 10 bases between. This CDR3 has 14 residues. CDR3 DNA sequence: TGTGCCTGGAGTGCGGGGGAACACACAGATACGCAGTATTTT. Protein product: CAWSAGEHTDTQYF.

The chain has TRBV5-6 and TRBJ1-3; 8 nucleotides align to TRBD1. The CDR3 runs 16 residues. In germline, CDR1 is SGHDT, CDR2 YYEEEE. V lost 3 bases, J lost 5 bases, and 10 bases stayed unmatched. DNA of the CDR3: TGTGCCAGCAGCTGGGTTGGACAGGGAGGGCGAAACACCATATATTTT. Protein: CASSWVGQGGRNTIYF.

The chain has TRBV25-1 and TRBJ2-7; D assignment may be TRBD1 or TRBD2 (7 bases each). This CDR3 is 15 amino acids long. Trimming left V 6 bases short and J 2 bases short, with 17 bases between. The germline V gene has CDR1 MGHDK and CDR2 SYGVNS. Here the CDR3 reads CASSRSGTAAYEQYF. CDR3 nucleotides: TGTGCCAGCAGCCGAAGCGGGACAGCCGCCTACGAGCAGTACTTC.

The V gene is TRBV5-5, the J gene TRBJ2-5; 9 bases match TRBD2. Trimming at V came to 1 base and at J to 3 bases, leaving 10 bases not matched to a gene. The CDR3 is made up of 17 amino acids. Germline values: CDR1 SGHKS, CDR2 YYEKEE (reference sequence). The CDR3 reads CASSLRFRASGEETQYF. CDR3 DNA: TGTGCCAGCAGCTTGCGTTTCCGGGCTAGCGGGGAAGAGACCCAGTACTTC.

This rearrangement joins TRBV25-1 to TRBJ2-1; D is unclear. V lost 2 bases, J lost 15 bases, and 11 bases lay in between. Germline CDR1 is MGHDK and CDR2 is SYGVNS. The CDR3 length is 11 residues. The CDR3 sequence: CASSEGHTTFF. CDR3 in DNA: TGTGCCAGCAGTGAAGGGCACACTACGTTCTTC.

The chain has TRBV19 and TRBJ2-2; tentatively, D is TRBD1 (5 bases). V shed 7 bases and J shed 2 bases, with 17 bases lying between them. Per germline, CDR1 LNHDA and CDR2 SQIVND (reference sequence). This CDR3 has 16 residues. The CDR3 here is CASNRQGTFNTGELFF. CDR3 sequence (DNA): TGTGCCAGTAATCGTCAGGGCACATTTAACACCGGGGAGCTGTTTTTT.

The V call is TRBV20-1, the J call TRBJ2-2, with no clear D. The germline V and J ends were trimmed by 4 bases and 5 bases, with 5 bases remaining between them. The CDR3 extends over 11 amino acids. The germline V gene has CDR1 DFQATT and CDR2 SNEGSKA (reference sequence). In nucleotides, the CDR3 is TGCAGTGCTATGGTAACCGGGGAGCTGTTTTTT. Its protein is CSAMVTGELFF.

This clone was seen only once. The CDR3 bases are TGTGCCAGCAGTGAAAGTATAACAGGGGGTACCTACGAGCAGTACTTC. The encoded protein is CASSESITGGTYEQYF. V gene TRBV6-1 combines with J gene TRBJ2-7; the match to TRBD1 covers 8 bases. The CDR3 consists of 16 residues. Per the germline V gene, CDR1 is MNHNS and CDR2 is SASEGT. V dropped 2 bases and J dropped 2; count of bases not matched to a gene: 8.

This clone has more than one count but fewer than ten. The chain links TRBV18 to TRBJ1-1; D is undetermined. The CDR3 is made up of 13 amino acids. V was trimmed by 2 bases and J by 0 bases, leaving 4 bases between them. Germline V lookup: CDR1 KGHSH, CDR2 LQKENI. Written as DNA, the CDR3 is TGTGCCAGCTCACCAAATATGAACACTGAAGCTTTCTTT. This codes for CASSPNMNTEAFF.

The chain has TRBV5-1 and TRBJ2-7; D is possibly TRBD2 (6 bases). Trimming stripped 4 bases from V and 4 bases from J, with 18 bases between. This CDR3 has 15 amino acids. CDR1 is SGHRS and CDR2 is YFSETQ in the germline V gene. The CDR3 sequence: CASSLGGTLSYEQYF. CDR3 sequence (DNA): TGCGCCAGCAGCCTAGGAGGGACTCTCAGTTACGAGCAGTACTTC.